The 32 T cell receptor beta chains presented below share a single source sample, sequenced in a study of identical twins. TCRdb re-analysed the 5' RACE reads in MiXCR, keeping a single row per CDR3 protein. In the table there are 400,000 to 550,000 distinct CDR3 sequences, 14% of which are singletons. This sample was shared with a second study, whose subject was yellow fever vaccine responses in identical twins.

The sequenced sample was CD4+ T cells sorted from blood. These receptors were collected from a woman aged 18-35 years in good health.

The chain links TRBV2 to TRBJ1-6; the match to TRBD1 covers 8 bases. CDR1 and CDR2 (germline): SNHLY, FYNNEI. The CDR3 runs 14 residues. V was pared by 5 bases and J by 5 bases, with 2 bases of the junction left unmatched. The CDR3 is CASSNRGDNSPLHF. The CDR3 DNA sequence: TGTGCCAGCAGTAACAGGGGGGATAATTCACCCCTCCACTTT.

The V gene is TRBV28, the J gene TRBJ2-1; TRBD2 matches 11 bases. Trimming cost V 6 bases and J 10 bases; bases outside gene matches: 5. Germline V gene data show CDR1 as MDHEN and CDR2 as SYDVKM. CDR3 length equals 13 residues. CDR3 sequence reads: CASRFSGREEQFF. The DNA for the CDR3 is TGTGCCAGCAGATTTAGCGGGAGGGAGGAGCAGTTCTTC.

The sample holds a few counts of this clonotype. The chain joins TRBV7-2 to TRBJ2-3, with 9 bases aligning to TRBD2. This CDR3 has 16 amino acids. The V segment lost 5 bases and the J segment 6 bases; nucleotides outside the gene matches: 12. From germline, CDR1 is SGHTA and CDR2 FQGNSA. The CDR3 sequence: CASSPRLAEVRDTQYF. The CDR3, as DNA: TGTGCCAGCAGCCCCCGACTAGCGGAAGTTCGTGATACGCAGTATTTT.

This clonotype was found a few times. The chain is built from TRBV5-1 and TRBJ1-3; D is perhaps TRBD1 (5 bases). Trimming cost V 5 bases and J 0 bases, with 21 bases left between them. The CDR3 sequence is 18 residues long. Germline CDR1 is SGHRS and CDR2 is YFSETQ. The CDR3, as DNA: TGCGCCAGCAGTAAAACCCAAGGGGCAGGGCCCTCTGGAAACACCATATATTTT. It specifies CASSKTQGAGPSGNTIYF. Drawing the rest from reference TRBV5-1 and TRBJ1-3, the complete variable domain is KAGVTQTPRYLIKTRGQQVTLSCSPISGHRSVSWYQQTPGQGLQFLFEYFSETQRNKGNFPGRFSGRQFSNSRSEMNVSTLELGDSALYLCASSKTQGAGPSGNTIYFGEGSWLTVV.

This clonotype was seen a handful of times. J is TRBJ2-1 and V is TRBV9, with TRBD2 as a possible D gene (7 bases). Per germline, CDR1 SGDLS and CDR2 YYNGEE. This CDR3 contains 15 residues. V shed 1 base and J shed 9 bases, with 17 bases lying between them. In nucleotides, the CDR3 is TGTGCCAGCAGCGTACTCGTGGGGGGGCCGAGTGAGCAGTTCTTC. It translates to CASSVLVGGPSEQFF.

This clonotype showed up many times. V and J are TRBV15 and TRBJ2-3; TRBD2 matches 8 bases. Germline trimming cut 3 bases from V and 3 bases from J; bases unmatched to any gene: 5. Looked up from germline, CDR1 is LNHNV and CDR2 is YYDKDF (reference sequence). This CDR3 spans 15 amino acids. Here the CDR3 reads CATSSRGGRTDTQYF. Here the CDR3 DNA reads TGTGCCACCAGCAGCCGGGGGGGCCGGACAGATACGCAGTATTTT.

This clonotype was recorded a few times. CDR3 residues: CATAGRKSTEAFF. CDR3 nucleotides: TGTGCCACCGCCGGTCGTAAGTCCACTGAAGCTTTCTTT. The V gene is TRBV24-1, the J gene TRBJ1-1; D gene uncertain. CDR3 size: 13 residues. The germline gives CDR1 KGHDR, CDR2 SFDVKD. V was clipped by 9 bases and J by 4 bases, with 14 bases between them.

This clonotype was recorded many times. The CDR3 spells CASSLDRGVNEQFF. The DNA of the CDR3 is TGTGCCAGCAGCTTAGACCGAGGAGTGAATGAGCAGTTCTTC. The chain links TRBV11-2 to TRBJ2-1; D gene unclear. Trimming pared 0 bases from V and 7 bases from J, leaving 10 bases between. This CDR3 comprises 14 residues. The germline CDR1 and CDR2 sequences are SGHAT and FQNNGV. Complete variable domain (other parts from reference TRBV11-2 and TRBJ2-1): EAGVAQSPRYKIIEKRQSVAFWCNPISGHATLYWYQQILGQGPKLLIQFQNNGVVDDSQLPKDRFSAERLKGVDSTLKIQPAKLEDSAVYLCASSLDRGVNEQFFGPGTRLTVL.

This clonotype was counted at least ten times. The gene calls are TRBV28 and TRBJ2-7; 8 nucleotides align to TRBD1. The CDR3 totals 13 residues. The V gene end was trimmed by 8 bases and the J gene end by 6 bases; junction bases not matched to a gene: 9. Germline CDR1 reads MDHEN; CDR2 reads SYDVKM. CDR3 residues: CASHRTGFVEQYF. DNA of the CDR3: TGTGCCAGCCATCGGACAGGGTTTGTCGAGCAGTACTTC.

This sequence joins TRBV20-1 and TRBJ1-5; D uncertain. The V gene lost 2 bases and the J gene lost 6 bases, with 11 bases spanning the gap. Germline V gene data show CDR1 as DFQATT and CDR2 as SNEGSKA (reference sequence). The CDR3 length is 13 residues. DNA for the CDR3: TGCAGTGCTAGACGAAAGAACGGTCAGCCCCAGCATTTT. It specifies CSARRKNGQPQHF.

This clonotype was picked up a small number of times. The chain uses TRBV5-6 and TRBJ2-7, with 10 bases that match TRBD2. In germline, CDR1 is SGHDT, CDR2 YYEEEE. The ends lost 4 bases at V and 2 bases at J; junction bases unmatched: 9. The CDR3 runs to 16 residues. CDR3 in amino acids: CASSRLVGLATYEQYF. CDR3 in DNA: TGTGCCAGCAGCCGGCTTGTGGGACTAGCGACCTACGAGCAGTACTTC.

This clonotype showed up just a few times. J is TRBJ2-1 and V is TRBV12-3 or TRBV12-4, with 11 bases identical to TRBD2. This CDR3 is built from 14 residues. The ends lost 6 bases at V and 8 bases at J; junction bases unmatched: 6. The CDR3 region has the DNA TGTGCCAGCAGACTAGCGGGAGCTTTGGATGAGCAGTTCTTC. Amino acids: CASRLAGALDEQFF.

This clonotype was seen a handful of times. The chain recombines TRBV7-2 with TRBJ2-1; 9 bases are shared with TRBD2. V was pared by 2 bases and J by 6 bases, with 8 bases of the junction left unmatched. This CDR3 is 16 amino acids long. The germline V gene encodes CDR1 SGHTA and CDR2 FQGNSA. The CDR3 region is CASSLSSGNFGNEQFF. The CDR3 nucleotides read TGTGCCAGCAGCTTATCTAGCGGGAATTTCGGCAATGAGCAGTTCTTC.

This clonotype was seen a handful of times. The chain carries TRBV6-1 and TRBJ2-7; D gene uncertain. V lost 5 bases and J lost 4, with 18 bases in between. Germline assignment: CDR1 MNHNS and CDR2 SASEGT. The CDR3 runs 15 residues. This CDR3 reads CASSPVSSSGYEQYF. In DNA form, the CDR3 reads TGTGCCAGCAGTCCCGTTTCTTCCTCTGGTTACGAGCAGTACTTC.

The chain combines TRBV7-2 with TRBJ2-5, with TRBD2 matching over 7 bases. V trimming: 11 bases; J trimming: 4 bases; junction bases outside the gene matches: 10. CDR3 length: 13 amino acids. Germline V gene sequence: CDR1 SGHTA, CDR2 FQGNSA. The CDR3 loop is CALAGGGRETQYF. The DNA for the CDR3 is TGTGCCCTCGCGGGCGGCGGGAGAGAGACCCAGTACTTC.

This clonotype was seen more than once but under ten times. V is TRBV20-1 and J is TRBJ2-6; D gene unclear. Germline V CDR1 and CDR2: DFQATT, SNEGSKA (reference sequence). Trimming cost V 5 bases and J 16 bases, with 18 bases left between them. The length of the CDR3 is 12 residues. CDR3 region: CSAEEMWLGLTF. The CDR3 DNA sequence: TGCAGTGCTGAAGAGATGTGGCTCGGACTGACTTTC.

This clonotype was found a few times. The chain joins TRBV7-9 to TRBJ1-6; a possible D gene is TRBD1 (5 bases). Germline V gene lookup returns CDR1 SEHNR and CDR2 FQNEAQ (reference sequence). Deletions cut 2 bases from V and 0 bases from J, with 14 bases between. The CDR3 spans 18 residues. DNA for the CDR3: TGTGCCAGCAGCTTATTTCCAGGGTTAAGCTCCTATAATTCACCCCTCCACTTT. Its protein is CASSLFPGLSSYNSPLHF.

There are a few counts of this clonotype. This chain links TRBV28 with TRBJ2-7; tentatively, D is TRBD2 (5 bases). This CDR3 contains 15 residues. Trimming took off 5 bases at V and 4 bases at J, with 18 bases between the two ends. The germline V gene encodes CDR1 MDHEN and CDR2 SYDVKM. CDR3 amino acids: CASSHNPPTRYEQYF. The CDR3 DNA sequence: TGTGCCAGCAGTCACAATCCTCCTACTAGGTACGAGCAGTACTTC.

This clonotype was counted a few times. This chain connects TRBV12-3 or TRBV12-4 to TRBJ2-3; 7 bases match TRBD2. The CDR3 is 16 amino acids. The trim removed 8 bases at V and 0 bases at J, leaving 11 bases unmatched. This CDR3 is CASGLALRGSTDTQYF. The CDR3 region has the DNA TGTGCCAGCGGGTTGGCTTTGCGGGGGAGCACAGATACGCAGTATTTT.

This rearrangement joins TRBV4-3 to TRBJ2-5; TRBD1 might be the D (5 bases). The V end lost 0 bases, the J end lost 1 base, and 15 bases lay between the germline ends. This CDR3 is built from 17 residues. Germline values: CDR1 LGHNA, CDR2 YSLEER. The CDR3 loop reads CASSQDMEKGIQETQYF. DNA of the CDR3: TGCGCCAGCAGCCAAGATATGGAAAAGGGGATCCAAGAGACCCAGTACTTC.

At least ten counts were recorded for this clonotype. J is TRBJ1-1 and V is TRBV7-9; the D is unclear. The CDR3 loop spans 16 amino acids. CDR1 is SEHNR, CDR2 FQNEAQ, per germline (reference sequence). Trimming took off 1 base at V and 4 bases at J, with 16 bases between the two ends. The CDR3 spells CASSLEQSMIGTEAFF. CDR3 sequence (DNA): TGTGCCAGCAGCTTAGAACAATCCATGATAGGCACTGAAGCTTTCTTT.

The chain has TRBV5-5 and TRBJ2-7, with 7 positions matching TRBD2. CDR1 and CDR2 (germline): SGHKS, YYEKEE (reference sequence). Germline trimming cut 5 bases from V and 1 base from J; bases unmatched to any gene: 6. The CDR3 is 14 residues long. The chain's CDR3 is CASRAGTTSYEQYF. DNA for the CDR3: TGTGCCAGCAGGGCCGGGACTACATCCTACGAGCAGTACTTC.

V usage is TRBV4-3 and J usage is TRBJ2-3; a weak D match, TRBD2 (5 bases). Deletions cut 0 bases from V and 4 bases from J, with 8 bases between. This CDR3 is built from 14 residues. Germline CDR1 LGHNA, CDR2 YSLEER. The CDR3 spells CASSQDLRADTQYF. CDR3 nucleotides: TGCGCCAGCAGCCAAGATCTGAGGGCAGATACGCAGTATTTT.

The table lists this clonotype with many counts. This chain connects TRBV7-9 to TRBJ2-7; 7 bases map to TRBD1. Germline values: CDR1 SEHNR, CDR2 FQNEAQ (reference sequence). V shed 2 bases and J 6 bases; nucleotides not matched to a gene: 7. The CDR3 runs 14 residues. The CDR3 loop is CASSLQGVLGEQYF. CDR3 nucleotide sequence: TGTGCCAGCAGCTTACAGGGGGTTCTCGGCGAGCAGTACTTC.

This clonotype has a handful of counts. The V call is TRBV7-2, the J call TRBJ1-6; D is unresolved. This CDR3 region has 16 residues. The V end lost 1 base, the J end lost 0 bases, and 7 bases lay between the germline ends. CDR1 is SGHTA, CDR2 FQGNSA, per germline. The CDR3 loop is CASSLEGSSYNSPLHF. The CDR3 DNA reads TGTGCCAGCAGCTTAGAGGGAAGCTCCTATAATTCACCCCTCCACTTT.

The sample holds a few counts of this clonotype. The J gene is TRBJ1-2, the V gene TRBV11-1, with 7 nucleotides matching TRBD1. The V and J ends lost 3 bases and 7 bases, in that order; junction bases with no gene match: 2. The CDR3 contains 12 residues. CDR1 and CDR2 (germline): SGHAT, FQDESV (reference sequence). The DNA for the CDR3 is TGTGCCAGCAGCTTTGGACAGGCTGGCTACACCTTC. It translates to CASSFGQAGYTF. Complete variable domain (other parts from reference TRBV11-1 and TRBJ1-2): EAEVAQSPRYKITEKSQAVAFWCDPISGHATLYWYRQILGQGPELLVQFQDESVVDDSQLPKDRFSAERLKGVDSTLKIQPAELGDSAMYLCASSFGQAGYTFGSGTRLTVV.

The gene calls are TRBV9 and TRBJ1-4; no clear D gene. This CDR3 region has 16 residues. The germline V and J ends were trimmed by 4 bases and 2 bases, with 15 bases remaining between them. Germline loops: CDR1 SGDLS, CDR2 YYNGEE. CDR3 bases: TGTGCCAGCAGCCCTTCACCTAGTGGGACTAATGAAAAACTGTTTTTT. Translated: CASSPSPSGTNEKLFF. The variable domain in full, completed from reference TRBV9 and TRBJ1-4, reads DSGVTQTPKHLITATGQRVTLRCSPRSGDLSVYWYQQSLDQGLQFLIQYYNGEERAKGNILERFSAQQFPDLHSELNLSSLELGDSALYFCASSPSPSGTNEKLFFGSGTQLSVL.

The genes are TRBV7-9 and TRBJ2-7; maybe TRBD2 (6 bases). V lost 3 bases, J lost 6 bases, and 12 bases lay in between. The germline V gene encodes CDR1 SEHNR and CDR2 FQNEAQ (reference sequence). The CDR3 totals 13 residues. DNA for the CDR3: TGTGCCAGCAGCTTGAGTGGGGGGAGCGAGCAGTACTTC. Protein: CASSLSGGSEQYF.

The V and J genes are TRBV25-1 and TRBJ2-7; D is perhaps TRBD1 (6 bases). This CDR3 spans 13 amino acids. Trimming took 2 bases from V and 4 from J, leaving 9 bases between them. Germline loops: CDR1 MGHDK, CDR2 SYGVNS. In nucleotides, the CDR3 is TGTGCCAGCAGTGAACCAGGGGAATACGAGCAGTACTTC. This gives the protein CASSEPGEYEQYF.

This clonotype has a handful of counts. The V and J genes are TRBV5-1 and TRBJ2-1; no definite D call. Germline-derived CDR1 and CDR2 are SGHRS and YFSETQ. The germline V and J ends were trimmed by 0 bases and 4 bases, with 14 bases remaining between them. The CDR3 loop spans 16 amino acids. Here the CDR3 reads CASSLAKSYPYNEQFF. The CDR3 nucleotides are TGCGCCAGCAGCTTGGCCAAGTCGTATCCGTACAATGAGCAGTTCTTC.

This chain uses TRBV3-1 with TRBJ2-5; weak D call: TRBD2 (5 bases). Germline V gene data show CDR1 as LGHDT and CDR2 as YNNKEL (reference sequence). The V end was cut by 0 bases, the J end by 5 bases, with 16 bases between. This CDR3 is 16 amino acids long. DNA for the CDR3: TGTGCCAGCAGCCAAGATAGCGCTCTTGGCGCGGAGACCCAGTACTTC. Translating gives CASSQDSALGAETQYF.

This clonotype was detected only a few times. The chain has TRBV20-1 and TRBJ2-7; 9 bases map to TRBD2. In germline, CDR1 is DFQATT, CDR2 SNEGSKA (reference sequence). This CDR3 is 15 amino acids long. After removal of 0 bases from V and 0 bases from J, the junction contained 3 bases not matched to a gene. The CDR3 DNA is TGCAGTGCTAGAGACCCTAGCGGGAACTCCTACGAGCAGTACTTC. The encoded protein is CSARDPSGNSYEQYF.